One and the same sample provided the 29 T cell receptor beta chains below, sequenced in a study of T-cell reconstitution after alpha-beta-depleted transplantation in children. During its preparation, the TCRbeta library received unique molecular identifiers. Using its own MiXCR run on the PCR reads, TCRdb lists one record per CDR3 protein. Among 97,000 or so distinct CDR3 sequences listed, roughly 6% were seen once. This specimen was PBMCs, mostly from graft donor cells, taken 60 days after TCRalphabeta/CD19-depleted stem cell transplant. Receptor source: a female patient aged 2-15 years who had a stem cell transplant for Fanconi anemia, so the T cells may come from the graft donor.

The table lists this clonotype with many counts. V and J are TRBV2 and TRBJ2-1; 8 bases fit TRBD2. Trimming removed 6 bases from V and 12 bases from J; junction bases left unmatched: 10. The CDR3 runs to 13 residues. Germline V CDR1 and CDR2: SNHLY, FYNNEI. Here the CDR3 reads CASRAGVVIRQFF. DNA for the CDR3: TGTGCCAGCAGAGCGGGAGTGGTTATTCGGCAGTTCTTC. The whole variable domain, remainder taken from reference TRBV2 and TRBJ2-1, is EPEVTQTPSHQVTQMGQEVILRCVPISNHLYFYWYRQILGQKVEFLVSFYNNEISEKSEIFDDQFSVERPDGSNFTLKIRSTKLEDSAMYFCASRAGVVIRQFFGPGTRLTVL.

This clonotype was seen ten or more times. This chain connects TRBV5-4 to TRBJ2-7; D unresolved. Germline loops: CDR1 SGHNT, CDR2 YYREEE (reference sequence). V was pared by 1 base and J by 5 bases, with 10 bases between. This CDR3 spans 13 amino acids. CDR3 amino acids: CASSLFGVHEQYF. The CDR3 DNA sequence: TGTGCCAGCAGCTTGTTTGGGGTCCACGAGCAGTACTTC.

Many counts were recorded for this clonotype. J is TRBJ2-5 and V is TRBV11-2, with 7 positions matching TRBD1. Germline loops: CDR1 SGHAT, CDR2 FQNNGV. Unmatched junction bases numbered 11, after V lost 5 bases and J lost 5 bases. This CDR3 has 15 amino acids. CDR3 DNA sequence: TGTGCCAGCAGCCGAGCTCGACAGGGTAGGGAGACCCAGTACTTC. Its protein product is CASSRARQGRETQYF.

About this clonotype itself: Since a much larger clone is just one base distant, this may be a read error. The V and J genes are TRBV12-3 or TRBV12-4 and TRBJ1-3; D remains unclear. The V end lost 3 bases, the J end lost 0 bases, and 15 bases lay between the germline ends. This CDR3 contains 17 residues. DNA for the CDR3: TGTGCCAGCAGTTTTGGCCTTCTGGGGTCCTCTGGAAACACCATATATTTT. Translating it yields CASSFGLLGSSGNTIYF.

The chain uses TRBV27 and TRBJ2-5, with TRBD1 matching 7 bases. V gave up 0 bases and J gave up 2 bases; unmatched junction bases: 0. This CDR3 is 14 amino acids long. Per germline, CDR1 MNHEY and CDR2 SMNVEV (reference sequence). CDR3 sequence: CASSLSRGQETQYF. CDR3 coding DNA: TGTGCCAGCAGTTTATCCAGGGGGCAAGAGACCCAGTACTTC.

Many counts were recorded for this clonotype. The CDR3 sequence: CATSDPGLAATDTQYF. CDR3 DNA sequence: TGTGCCACCAGTGACCCCGGACTAGCGGCCACAGATACGCAGTATTTT. The chain employs TRBV24-1 and TRBJ2-3; 10 bases are a match to TRBD2. V lost 4 bases, J lost 2 bases, and 5 bases stayed unmatched. This CDR3 contains 16 residues. Germline values: CDR1 KGHDR, CDR2 SFDVKD.

This clonotype was seen repeatedly, ten times or more. This chain uses TRBV5-6 with TRBJ2-1; TRBD1 agrees at 7 bases. V dropped 4 bases and J dropped 10; count of bases not matched to a gene: 8. CDR1 and CDR2 (germline): SGHDT, YYEEEE. This CDR3 has 13 residues. This chain's CDR3 is CASSATGQGEQFF. The CDR3, as DNA: TGTGCCAGCAGCGCGACAGGGCAGGGAGAGCAGTTCTTC.

Concerning this clonotype: A much larger clone differs from this one at a single base, so this may be a read error. This chain's CDR3 is CASSKDRRETRYF. The CDR3, as DNA: TGTGCCAGCAGTAAGGACCGGCGGGAGACCCGGTACTTC. J is TRBJ2-5 and V is TRBV12-3 or TRBV12-4; 7 positions match TRBD2. The CDR3 loop spans 13 amino acids.

This clonotype was seen only a few times. The V call is TRBV20-1, the J call TRBJ2-7; D is ambiguous. The CDR3 runs to 13 residues. Trimming took off 1 base at V and 2 bases at J, with 9 bases between the two ends. CDR1 is DFQATT and CDR2 is SNEGSKA in the germline V gene (reference sequence). CDR3: CSARGPQTYEQYF. Here the CDR3 DNA reads TGCAGTGCTAGAGGGCCCCAGACCTACGAGCAGTACTTC.

This clonotype was seen at least ten times. The chain recombines TRBV11-2 with TRBJ2-1, with 8 bases matching TRBD2. CDR1 SGHAT and CDR2 FQNNGV come from the germline V gene. The ends lost 5 bases at V and 10 bases at J; junction bases unmatched: 4. The CDR3 consists of 12 residues. CDR3 region: CASSIRLAEQFF. DNA for the CDR3: TGTGCCAGCAGCATAAGACTAGCGGAGCAGTTCTTC. Looking up the rest from reference TRBV11-2 and TRBJ2-1 gives the full variable domain: EAGVAQSPRYKIIEKRQSVAFWCNPISGHATLYWYQQILGQGPKLLIQFQNNGVVDDSQLPKDRFSAERLKGVDSTLKIQPAKLEDSAVYLCASSIRLAEQFFGPGTRLTVL.

This clonotype has ten or more counts. The chain is built from TRBV28 and TRBJ2-7; D gene unclear. Germline V CDR1 and CDR2: MDHEN, SYDVKM. V lost 6 bases to trimming and J lost 7 bases, with 13 bases between them. The CDR3 runs to 12 residues. This CDR3 reads CASSSSRKEQYF. DNA for the CDR3: TGTGCCAGCAGCAGTAGCAGGAAAGAGCAGTACTTC.

The chain couples TRBV15 to TRBJ2-1; D is possibly TRBD2 (6 bases). The V end was cut by 1 base, the J end by 3 bases, with 19 bases between. This CDR3 is built from 18 residues. CDR1 and CDR2 (germline): LNHNV, YYDKDF (reference sequence). The CDR3 spells CATSRVGVGTENYNEQFF. In DNA, the CDR3 is TGTGCCACCAGCAGAGTCGGGGTAGGGACTGAGAACTACAATGAGCAGTTCTTC.

This clonotype has at least ten counts. This chain joins TRBV28 and TRBJ2-7, with D possibly matching TRBD2 (6 bases). The CDR3 covers 14 residues. V was trimmed by 8 bases and J by 4 bases, leaving 18 bases between them. Germline V lookup: CDR1 MDHEN, CDR2 SYDVKM. DNA for the CDR3: TGTGCCAGCCGGGTAGGGGCAGGGAGGTACGAGCAGTACTTC. Its protein is CASRVGAGRYEQYF.

CDR3 residues: CSATPVGANINQPQHF. CDR3 nucleotide sequence: TGCAGTGCTACCCCGGTTGGGGCAAACATCAATCAGCCCCAGCATTTT. V and J are TRBV20-1 and TRBJ1-5; a weak D match, TRBD1 (5 bases). The CDR3 totals 16 residues. The germline CDR1 and CDR2 sequences are DFQATT and SNEGSKA (reference sequence). The ends were cut back, 4 bases at V and 3 bases at J, with 19 bases in the middle.

V is TRBV7-9 and J is TRBJ1-2; D unresolved. The germline gives CDR1 SEHNR, CDR2 FQNEAQ (reference sequence). Trimming cost V 1 base and J 0 bases, with 9 bases left between them. The CDR3 spans 15 residues. The CDR3 DNA is TGTGCCAGCAGCTTAGAACAGAGAGCTAACTATGGCTACACCTTC. Its protein is CASSLEQRANYGYTF.

The J gene is TRBJ2-7, the V gene TRBV15; 12 nucleotides agree with TRBD2. The CDR3 loop spans 14 amino acids. Germline trimming cut 9 bases from V and 2 bases from J; bases unmatched to any gene: 5. Per germline, CDR1 LNHNV and CDR2 YYDKDF (reference sequence). Here the CDR3 reads CATQRLAGAYEQYF. CDR3 in DNA: TGTGCCACGCAAAGACTAGCGGGAGCCTACGAGCAGTACTTC.

This clonotype has a count of ten or more. DNA of the CDR3: TGTGCCACCAGTGGGGTGGTGCGGGACGGCCACAATGAGCAGTTCTTC. Translation: CATSGVVRDGHNEQFF. This chain links TRBV24-1 with TRBJ2-1, with D maybe TRBD2 (6 bases). Trimming pared 5 bases from V and 5 bases from J, leaving 18 bases between. This CDR3 comprises 16 residues. Germline CDR1 reads KGHDR; CDR2 reads SFDVKD.

In this sample, this clonotype is medium-sized (0.01 to 0.1%). This rearrangement joins TRBV29-1 to TRBJ2-3, with a weak D call TRBD2 (5 bases). V dropped 2 bases and J dropped 2 bases, with 17 bases sitting between them. CDR1 and CDR2 (germline): SQVTM, ANQGSEA. This CDR3 is built from 16 residues. This chain's CDR3 is CSVEYLREGTTDTQYF. Written as DNA, the CDR3 is TGCAGCGTTGAATATCTTCGGGAAGGAACCACAGATACGCAGTATTTT.

There are a few counts of this clonotype. The chain combines TRBV28 with TRBJ2-2; unclear D gene. The CDR3 sequence is 14 residues long. The ends were cut back, 2 bases at V and 9 bases at J, with 13 bases in the middle. Germline assignment: CDR1 MDHEN and CDR2 SYDVKM. The CDR3 nucleotides read TGTGCCAGCAGTTTAGCCGGGCTAAACAGGGAGCTGTTTTTT. Its translation: CASSLAGLNRELFF.

In this sample, this clonotype turned up many times. The V gene is TRBV2, the J gene TRBJ2-7; D unclear. V was clipped by 3 bases and J by 0 bases, with 12 bases between them. Germline V gene lookup returns CDR1 SNHLY and CDR2 FYNNEI. The CDR3 is 15 amino acids. The DNA of the CDR3 is TGTGCCAGCAGTGAGGAGCGAACTACCTCCTACGAGCAGTACTTC. This translates into CASSEERTTSYEQYF.

Comments on this clonotype: This clone may be a read error of a much larger clone one base away. The chain links TRBV20-1 to TRBJ2-1, with 10 bases identical to TRBD2. Germline lookup yields CDR1 DFQATT and CDR2 SNEGSKA (reference sequence). The CDR3 has 17 amino acids. CDR3 loop: CSASQPGAGGRYNEEFF. The CDR3 DNA reads as TGCAGTGCTAGCCAACCGGGAGCGGGGGGGAGGTACAATGAGGAGTTCTTC.

There are many counts of this clonotype. The rearrangement links TRBV10-3 to TRBJ2-7; tentatively, D is TRBD1 (5 bases). This CDR3 spans 13 amino acids. Trimming took off 4 bases at V and 5 bases at J, with 12 bases between the two ends. Germline V CDR1 and CDR2: ENHRY, SYGVKD. The chain's CDR3 is CAISGRAYNEQYF. The CDR3 DNA reads as TGTGCCATCAGTGGCAGGGCTTACAACGAGCAGTACTTC.

This clonotype has ten or more counts. The gene calls are TRBV11-1 and TRBJ2-4; 7 bases map to TRBD1. Losses at the gene ends were 3 bases for V and 8 bases for J; bases not matched to a gene: 16. The length of the CDR3 is 17 residues. The germline gives CDR1 SGHAT, CDR2 FQDESV (reference sequence). CDR3 bases: TGTGCCAGCAGCTTTATGTCCGGGACAGATAAGATGGACATTCAGTACTTC. Amino acids: CASSFMSGTDKMDIQYF.

This clonotype has at least ten counts. The chain joins TRBV25-1 to TRBJ2-7, with unresolved D. Trimming cost V 4 bases and J 2 bases, with 15 bases left between them. Germline V gives CDR1 MGHDK, CDR2 SYGVNS. The CDR3 has 15 amino acids. CDR3 region: CASSAQSNLPYEQYF. The CDR3 DNA sequence: TGTGCCAGCAGTGCACAATCCAACCTTCCCTACGAGCAGTACTTC.

This clonotype came up a few times. The chain is built from TRBV6-4 and TRBJ2-2; the D gene could be TRBD1 or TRBD2 (5 bases each). Germline CDR1 and CDR2: MRHNA and SNTAGT. Between the trimmed V and J ends, which lost 6 bases and 5 bases, there was a span of 25 bases. The CDR3 is made up of 18 amino acids. The CDR3 spells CASSPHGAAGTGTGELFF. In DNA form, the CDR3 reads TGTGCCAGCAGCCCGCACGGGGCAGCAGGGACGGGGACCGGGGAGCTGTTTTTT.

This clonotype was detected a few times. This chain joins TRBV5-1 and TRBJ2-1; D is uncertain. V lost 7 bases, J lost 3 bases, and 23 bases lay in between. Germline CDR1 SGHRS, CDR2 YFSETQ. The CDR3 has 17 amino acids. CDR3 in amino acids: CASSPFGPRSGYNEQFF. In DNA form, the CDR3 reads TGCGCCAGCTCCCCATTTGGACCTAGGTCGGGCTACAATGAGCAGTTCTTC.

The V and J genes are TRBV6-2 or TRBV6-3 and TRBJ2-3, with D maybe TRBD2 (5 bases). CDR3 size: 14 residues. Germline V lookup: CDR1 MNHEY, CDR2 SVGEGT. V lost 7 bases, J lost 0 bases, and 11 bases lay in between. The CDR3 DNA follows: TGTGCCAGCAAATTCCGGACTAGCACAGATACGCAGTATTTT. Its translation is CASKFRTSTDTQYF.

This clonotype was seen more than once but under ten times. The chain recombines TRBV5-5 with TRBJ2-7; D gene unclear. V lost 4 bases and J 3 bases, leaving 11 bases between the germline ends. The germline V gene encodes CDR1 SGHKS and CDR2 YYEKEE (reference sequence). There are 13 residues in the CDR3. CDR3 DNA: TGTGCCAGCAGCCCGGACGGGCTCTACGAGCAGTACTTC. Encoded protein: CASSPDGLYEQYF.

This clonotype was observed many times. This sequence joins TRBV5-1 and TRBJ2-1; D might be TRBD2 (6 bases). Trimming pared 0 bases from V and 9 bases from J, leaving 16 bases between. The germline CDR1 and CDR2 sequences are SGHRS and YFSETQ. This CDR3 region has 15 residues. CDR3 in amino acids: CASSLALASEGEQFF. The CDR3 DNA sequence: TGCGCCAGCAGCTTGGCCCTGGCGTCGGAGGGTGAGCAGTTCTTC.